The next 22 T cell receptor beta chains were all read from a single sample in a study of T-cell memory formation after mild COVID-19. TCRdb called the 5' RACE reads again in MiXCR, with one record for every CDR3 protein. The table has around 440,000 distinct CDR3 sequences, 18% seen once; the top ten hold roughly 12%. Sample: PBMCs or a T cell subset sorted from them (not recorded which). The source is an adult woman who had mild COVID-19 (a few samples of this study predate the infection). Cell type and time point are not known.

V gene TRBV4-3 combines with J gene TRBJ2-1; maybe TRBD1 (5 bases). The V end lost 4 bases, the J end lost 8 bases, and 15 bases lay between the germline ends. This CDR3 region has 14 residues. Germline V CDR1 and CDR2: LGHNA, YSLEER. As DNA, the CDR3 is TGCGCCAGCAGCCGCCTCAGCGACAGAGATGAGCAGTTCTTC. It encodes CASSRLSDRDEQFF.

The chain employs TRBV12-3 or TRBV12-4 and TRBJ2-1; TRBD2 matches at 9 bases. This CDR3 spans 18 amino acids. V trimming: 0 bases; J trimming: 7 bases; junction bases outside the gene matches: 13. CDR3 in amino acids: CASSLALKVGLARNEQFF. As DNA, the CDR3 is TGTGCCAGCAGTTTAGCGCTAAAGGTGGGACTAGCTAGGAATGAGCAGTTCTTC.

In its sample, this clonotype was seen many times. This rearrangement joins TRBV20-1 to TRBJ2-5; the D gene is possibly TRBD2 (5 bases). Germline loops: CDR1 DFQATT, CDR2 SNEGSKA (reference sequence). Trimming shortened V by 6 bases and J by 4 bases, and 18 bases separated the two germline ends. The CDR3 loop spans 14 amino acids. The CDR3 DNA reads TGCAGTGCATACGGGGATGTAGTCGGAGAGACCCAGTACTTC. Translation: CSAYGDVVGETQYF.

The chain links TRBV29-1 to TRBJ2-1; no firm D call. CDR1 is SQVTM, CDR2 ANQGSEA, per germline. Trimming took 3 bases from V and 4 from J, leaving 4 bases between them. The CDR3 is 11 residues long. The CDR3 here is CSVDRYNEQFF. The DNA of the CDR3 is TGCAGCGTTGACAGATACAATGAGCAGTTCTTC.

This clonotype has more than one count but fewer than ten. The rearrangement links TRBV5-1 to TRBJ2-1; unclear D gene. The CDR3 runs 16 residues. From germline, CDR1 is SGHRS and CDR2 YFSETQ. Deletions cut 1 base from V and 0 bases from J, with 11 bases between. CDR3 sequence reads: CASSLPGKSSYNEQFF. DNA of the CDR3: TGCGCCAGCAGCTTGCCCGGTAAGAGCTCCTACAATGAGCAGTTCTTC.

In this sample, this clonotype turned up many times. The gene calls are TRBV18 and TRBJ2-2; 8 bases are a match to TRBD1. The CDR3 covers 16 residues. Germline-derived CDR1 and CDR2 are KGHSH and LQKENI. Losses at the gene ends were 2 bases for V and 6 bases for J; bases not matched to a gene: 8. In nucleotides, the CDR3 is TGTGCCAGCTCACCATCCAGGACAGGGAGCGCCGGGGAGCTGTTTTTT. Its translation is CASSPSRTGSAGELFF. The variable domain in full, with the rest retrieved from reference TRBV18 and TRBJ2-2, is NAGVMQNPRHLVRRRGQEARLRCSPMKGHSHVYWYRQLPEEGLKFMVYLQKENIIDESGMPKERFSAEFPKEGPSILRIQQVVRGDSAAYFCASSPSRTGSAGELFFGEGSRLTVL.

This clonotype has a handful of counts. The chain combines TRBV6-5 with TRBJ1-2; TRBD1 aligns across 9 bases. J gave up 5 bases and V 6 bases, and 7 bases lay outside the gene matches. The germline CDR1 and CDR2 sequences are MNHEY and SVGAGI. The CDR3 consists of 14 residues. The CDR3 region has the DNA TGTGCCAGCAGGAGGATGGGACAGGGTTATGGCTACACCTTC. Translated: CASRRMGQGYGYTF.

This clonotype has only a few counts. The V and J genes are TRBV29-1 and TRBJ2-7; 7 bases map to TRBD1. V was clipped by 7 bases and J by 0 bases; unmatched bases: 3. The CDR3 totals 12 residues. Germline CDR1 SQVTM, CDR2 ANQGSEA. CDR3 sequence reads: CSAQGNSYEQYF. CDR3 DNA: TGCAGCGCACAGGGGAACTCCTACGAGCAGTACTTC.

The chain carries TRBV15 and TRBJ2-7, with 11 bases lining up with TRBD1. CDR3 length: 15 amino acids. Trimming removed 3 bases from V and 3 bases from J; junction bases left unmatched: 4. The germline CDR1 and CDR2 sequences are LNHNV and YYDKDF (reference sequence). The CDR3 region is CATSSGQGAFYEQYF. In DNA, the CDR3 is TGTGCCACCAGCAGTGGACAGGGGGCTTTCTACGAGCAGTACTTC.

The chain is built from TRBV7-9 and TRBJ2-2; the match to TRBD2 covers 7 bases. The germline CDR1 and CDR2 sequences are SEHNR and FQNEAQ (reference sequence). The CDR3 length is 16 residues. V lost 1 base and J lost 6; bases outside the gene matches: 8. CDR3 amino acids: CASSLVRGGYAGELFF. As DNA, the CDR3 is TGTGCCAGCAGCTTAGTCCGGGGAGGGTACGCCGGGGAGCTGTTTTTT.

The chain employs TRBV15 and TRBJ2-5; tentatively, D is TRBD2 (6 bases). Trimming pared 3 bases from V and 4 bases from J, leaving 12 bases between. The CDR3 is 14 residues long. CDR1 and CDR2 from the germline V gene are LNHNV and YYDKDF (reference sequence). CDR3 DNA: TGTGCCACCAGCAGGGGACGGGAGAGAGAGACCCAGTACTTC. Encoded protein: CATSRGRERETQYF. Full variable domain (rest looked up from reference TRBV15 and TRBJ2-5): DAMVIQNPRYQVTQFGKPVTLSCSQTLNHNVMYWYQQKSSQAPKLLFHYYDKDFNNEADTPDNFQSRRPNTSFCFLDIRSPGLGDTAMYLCATSRGRERETQYFGPGTRLLVL.

The chain couples TRBV4-1 to TRBJ2-3; 11 bases map to TRBD1. The J segment lost 7 bases and the V segment lost 3 bases, leaving 12 bases of the junction unmatched. In germline, CDR1 is MGHRA, CDR2 YSYEKL. CDR3 size: 17 residues. CDR3 bases: TGCGCCAGCAGCCAGAAAAACCGGGACAGGGGGGCTTATACGCAGTATTTT. Its translation: CASSQKNRDRGAYTQYF.

This clonotype has ten or more counts. V gene TRBV12-3 or TRBV12-4 combines with J gene TRBJ2-1, with 9 bases that match TRBD2. This CDR3 spans 15 amino acids. The junction had 11 bases not matched to a gene; V was cut back by 5 bases and J by 9 bases. The CDR3, as DNA: TGTGCCAGCAGTCAAAGCGGGGGGCGAGAGAGTGAGCAGTTCTTC. Translating it yields CASSQSGGRESEQFF.

J is TRBJ2-1 and V is TRBV5-1, with D possibly being TRBD1 (6 bases). This CDR3 comprises 15 residues. V lost 2 bases and J 0 bases, leaving 9 bases between the germline ends. CDR1 and CDR2 from the germline V gene are SGHRS and YFSETQ. The CDR3 loop is CASSFRQDSYNEQFF. CDR3 sequence (DNA): TGCGCCAGCAGCTTCCGACAGGACTCCTACAATGAGCAGTTCTTC.

In this sample, this clonotype turned up many times. The chain uses TRBV7-3 and TRBJ2-2; no reliable D call. CDR1 is SGHTA, CDR2 FQGTGA, per germline. Between the trimmed V and J ends, which lost 4 bases and 6 bases, there was a span of 6 bases. The CDR3 extends over 12 amino acids. The CDR3 sequence is CASSSGAGELFF. CDR3 in DNA: TGTGCCAGCAGCTCCGGAGCCGGGGAGCTGTTTTTT.

Here the CDR3 reads CASSPRGRGRDSPLHF. In DNA, the CDR3 is TGTGCCAGCAGCCCCCGGGGCAGGGGGAGAGATTCACCCCTCCACTTT. This rearrangement joins TRBV9 to TRBJ1-6, with 7 bases identical to TRBD1. Per germline, CDR1 SGDLS and CDR2 YYNGEE. This CDR3 is 16 amino acids long. The V and J ends lost 4 bases and 8 bases, in that order; junction bases with no gene match: 12.

In this sample, this clonotype turned up many times. The chain links TRBV11-1 to TRBJ2-2; 7 bases align to TRBD2. The junction had 8 bases not matched to a gene; V was cut back by 5 bases and J by 2 bases. Germline-derived CDR1 and CDR2 are SGHAT and FQDESV (reference sequence). The CDR3 is 16 amino acids. The CDR3 spells CASSRSWGGNTGELFF. CDR3 DNA: TGTGCCAGCAGCCGCAGTTGGGGGGGAAACACCGGGGAGCTGTTTTTT.

The chain recombines TRBV2 with TRBJ2-1; possible D gene TRBD2, 5 bases. The CDR3 runs to 15 residues. Germline V gene sequence: CDR1 SNHLY, CDR2 FYNNEI. Trimming took off 8 bases at V and 2 bases at J, with 16 bases between the two ends. The CDR3 nucleotides read TGTGCCAGCCCCAAGCGGTCCTGGGCCTACAATGAGCAGTTCTTC. Protein sequence: CASPKRSWAYNEQFF.

V is TRBV29-1 and J is TRBJ2-1; the D gene is possibly TRBD2 (5 bases). CDR1 SQVTM and CDR2 ANQGSEA come from the germline V gene. V was shortened by 3 bases and J by 4 bases, with 16 bases between the two germline ends. The CDR3 is 15 amino acids. DNA of the CDR3: TGCAGCGTTGAGGGAAGTAGCGAGCTATACAATGAGCAGTTCTTC. The encoded protein is CSVEGSSELYNEQFF.

CDR3 region: CASSNRAMTYGYTF. The DNA of the CDR3 is TGTGCCAGCAGTAACCGGGCCATGACCTATGGCTACACCTTC. The chain carries TRBV12-3 or TRBV12-4 and TRBJ1-2; the D is unclear. The CDR3 is 14 residues long. V was clipped by 5 bases and J by 4 bases, with 14 bases between them.

This clonotype was seen a few times. The chain links TRBV4-1 to TRBJ1-4, with D uncertain. The germline gives CDR1 MGHRA, CDR2 YSYEKL. CDR3 size: 15 residues. Trimming took off 0 bases at V and 7 bases at J, with 12 bases between the two ends. The CDR3 loop reads CASSQDRGSGEKLFF. The CDR3 coding sequence is TGCGCCAGCAGCCAAGATAGAGGGAGTGGTGAAAAACTGTTTTTT.

The chain employs TRBV6-6 and TRBJ2-7, with 8 nucleotides matching TRBD2. Trimming at V came to 0 bases and at J to 4 bases, leaving 5 bases not matched to a gene. The CDR3 sequence is 15 residues long. Germline loops: CDR1 MNHNY, CDR2 SVGAGI (reference sequence). CDR3 in DNA: TGTGCCAGCAGTTACTCGAACCCGGGGGGGTACGAGCAGTACTTC. This gives the protein CASSYSNPGGYEQYF.